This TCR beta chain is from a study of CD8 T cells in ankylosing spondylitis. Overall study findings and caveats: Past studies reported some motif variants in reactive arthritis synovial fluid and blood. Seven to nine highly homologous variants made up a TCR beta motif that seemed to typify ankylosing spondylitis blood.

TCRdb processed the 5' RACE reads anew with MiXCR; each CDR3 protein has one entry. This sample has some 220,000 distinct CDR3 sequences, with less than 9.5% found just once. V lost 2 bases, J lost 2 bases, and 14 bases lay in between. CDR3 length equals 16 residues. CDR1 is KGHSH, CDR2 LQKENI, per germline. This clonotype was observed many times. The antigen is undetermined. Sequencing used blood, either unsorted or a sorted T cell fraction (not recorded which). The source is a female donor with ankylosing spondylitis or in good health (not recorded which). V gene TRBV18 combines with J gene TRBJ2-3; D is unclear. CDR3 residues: CASSPWIAENTDTQYF. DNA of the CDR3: TGTGCCAGCTCACCATGGATCGCGGAAAACACAGATACGCAGTATTTT. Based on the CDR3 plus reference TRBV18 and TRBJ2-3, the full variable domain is NAGVMQNPRHLVRRRGQEARLRCSPMKGHSHVYWYRQLPEEGLKFMVYLQKENIIDESGMPKERFSAEFPKEGPSILRIQQVVRGDSAAYFCASSPWIAENTDTQYFGPGTRLTVL.